These 13 T cell receptor beta chains originate from one sample sequenced in a study of cytomegalovirus exposure and HLA in healthy donors. PCR involved 60 Vbeta and 13 Jbeta primers. Repertoires were generated with immunoSEQ multiplex PCR, while TCRdb's copy carries only in-frame clones and drops some. Its table records just over 200,000 clones. The material sequenced was PBMCs. These receptors originate from a girl between 2 and 10 years old in good health and CMV-seropositive.

The V gene is TRBV10-2, the J gene TRBJ1-1; D might be TRBD1 (5 bases). The CDR3 consists of 13 residues. Between the trimmed V and J ends, which lost 6 bases and 7 bases, there was a span of 15 bases. Per the germline V gene, CDR1 is WSHSY and CDR2 is SAAADI. CDR3 loop: CASRPAGTIEAFF. The CDR3 nucleotides read TGCGCCAGCAGACCGGCAGGGACTATTGAAGCTTTCTTT.

The chain has TRBV29-1 and TRBJ2-3; 8 bases agree with TRBD2. The CDR3 runs to 13 residues. Germline V gene data show CDR1 as SQVTM and CDR2 as ANQGSEA. V lost 4 bases and J lost 0; bases outside the gene matches: 0. The CDR3 reads CSVVAGSTDTQYF. In DNA, the CDR3 is TGCAGCGTTGTAGCGGGAAGCACAGATACGCAGTATTTT.

V gene TRBV6-5 combines with J gene TRBJ2-7; 7 positions agree with TRBD1. V was pared by 0 bases and J by 0 bases, with 5 bases of the junction left unmatched. This CDR3 region has 16 residues. Germline V gives CDR1 MNHEY, CDR2 SVGAGI. CDR3: CASSYSGRGFSYEQYF. The CDR3 bases are TGTGCCAGCAGTTACTCTGGCAGGGGGTTCTCCTACGAGCAGTACTTC.

This rearrangement joins TRBV11-2 to TRBJ2-7; D may be TRBD2 (5 bases). The CDR3 is made up of 14 amino acids. From germline, CDR1 is SGHAT and CDR2 FQNNGV. V lost 5 bases and J lost 3, with 14 bases in between. Here the CDR3 reads CASSNGLSVYEQYF. DNA of the CDR3: TGTGCCAGCAGCAATGGACTTTCTGTCTACGAGCAGTACTTC.

The gene calls are TRBV19 and TRBJ1-2; D unclear. Between the trimmed V and J ends, which lost 5 bases and 5 bases, there was a span of 18 bases. The germline V gene has CDR1 LNHDA and CDR2 SQIVND (reference sequence). This CDR3 is 15 amino acids long. The CDR3 bases are TGTGCCAGTAGTCCCTCGTCTCCGCTCCTATATGGCTACACCTTC. It specifies CASSPSSPLLYGYTF. Looking up the rest from reference TRBV19 and TRBJ1-2 gives the full variable domain: DGGITQSPKYLFRKEGQNVTLSCEQNLNHDAMYWYRQDPGQGLRLIYYSQIVNDFQKGDIAEGYSVSREKKESFPLTVTSAQKNPTAFYLCASSPSSPLLYGYTFGSGTRLTVV.

The V call is TRBV28, the J call TRBJ1-1, with D maybe TRBD1 (5 bases). In germline, CDR1 is MDHEN, CDR2 SYDVKM. V lost 1 base to trimming and J lost 3 bases, with 12 bases between them. This CDR3 has 15 residues. CDR3 DNA sequence: TGTGCCAGCAGTTTATTTATCAAAGGGGACACTGAAGCTTTCTTT. It specifies CASSLFIKGDTEAFF.

The chain employs TRBV4-1 and TRBJ2-2; perhaps TRBD2 as D (6 bases). The CDR3 loop spans 14 amino acids. V lost 0 bases and J 5 bases, leaving 7 bases between the germline ends. Looked up from germline, CDR1 is MGHRA and CDR2 is YSYEKL. CDR3 DNA: TGCGCCAGCAGCCAAGAAGGACTAACCGGGGAGCTGTTTTTT. Encoded protein: CASSQEGLTGELFF.

The rearrangement links TRBV7-3 to TRBJ2-5; 14 bases agree with TRBD2. This CDR3 has 16 amino acids. CDR1 is SGHTA and CDR2 is FQGTGA in the germline V gene. J gave up 5 bases and V 4 bases, and 6 bases lay outside the gene matches. Here the CDR3 reads CASSSGLAGATETQYF. Written as DNA, the CDR3 is TGTGCCAGCAGCTCGGGACTAGCGGGAGCGACGGAGACCCAGTACTTC. The whole variable domain, filled in from reference TRBV7-3 and TRBJ2-5, reads GAGVSQTPSNKVTEKGKYVELRCDPISGHTALYWYRQSLGQGPEFLIYFQGTGAADDSGLPNDRFFAVRPEGSVSTLKIQRTERGDSAVYLCASSSGLAGATETQYFGPGTRLLVL.

The gene calls are TRBV28 and TRBJ1-2; 8 nucleotides align to TRBD1. The CDR3 consists of 17 residues. With 7 bases clipped from V and 4 bases from J, the junction kept 17 bases outside the gene matches. In germline, CDR1 is MDHEN, CDR2 SYDVKM. The CDR3 DNA follows: TGTGCCAGCACTCCCCAGGACAGGGAATACGGAATCTATGGCTACACCTTC. Translated, it gives CASTPQDREYGIYGYTF.

The rearrangement joins TRBV19 to TRBJ2-1, with 10 bases fitting TRBD2. The germline V gene has CDR1 LNHDA and CDR2 SQIVND (reference sequence). V gave up 3 bases and J gave up 4 bases; unmatched junction bases: 3. The CDR3 spans 15 residues. The CDR3 nucleotides read TGTGCCAGTAGTATCACTAGCGGGACTTACAATGAGCAGTTCTTC. It specifies CASSITSGTYNEQFF. The full variable domain, rest sourced from reference TRBV19 and TRBJ2-1, is DGGITQSPKYLFRKEGQNVTLSCEQNLNHDAMYWYRQDPGQGLRLIYYSQIVNDFQKGDIAEGYSVSREKKESFPLTVTSAQKNPTAFYLCASSITSGTYNEQFFGPGTRLTVL.

The chain couples TRBV25-1 to TRBJ2-2; D gene unclear. The CDR3 runs 15 residues. Per germline, CDR1 MGHDK and CDR2 SYGVNS. V dropped 1 base and J dropped 1 base, with 7 bases sitting between them. CDR3 in amino acids: CASSESSGNTGELFF. CDR3 in DNA: TGTGCCAGCAGTGAATCCTCGGGGAACACCGGGGAGCTGTTTTTT.

The rearrangement links TRBV27 to TRBJ2-2, with 10 bases matching TRBD2. Germline loops: CDR1 MNHEY, CDR2 SMNVEV (reference sequence). With 5 bases clipped from V and 4 bases from J, the junction kept 7 bases outside the gene matches. The CDR3 covers 16 residues. The CDR3: CASSQKAGGRTGELFF. DNA of the CDR3: TGTGCCAGCAGTCAAAAAGCGGGAGGGCGCACCGGGGAGCTGTTTTTT.

This chain joins TRBV27 and TRBJ2-7, with TRBD2 matching 13 bases. V was clipped by 5 bases and J by 0 bases; unmatched bases: 25. Germline CDR1 reads MNHEY; CDR2 reads SMNVEV (reference sequence). The CDR3 covers 23 residues. The CDR3 region has the DNA TGTGCCAGCAGTCCTCTCCCAGGTAGAAGAACCGGGACTAGCGGGGAGATCTCCTACGAGCAGTACTTC. Translated: CASSPLPGRRTGTSGEISYEQYF.